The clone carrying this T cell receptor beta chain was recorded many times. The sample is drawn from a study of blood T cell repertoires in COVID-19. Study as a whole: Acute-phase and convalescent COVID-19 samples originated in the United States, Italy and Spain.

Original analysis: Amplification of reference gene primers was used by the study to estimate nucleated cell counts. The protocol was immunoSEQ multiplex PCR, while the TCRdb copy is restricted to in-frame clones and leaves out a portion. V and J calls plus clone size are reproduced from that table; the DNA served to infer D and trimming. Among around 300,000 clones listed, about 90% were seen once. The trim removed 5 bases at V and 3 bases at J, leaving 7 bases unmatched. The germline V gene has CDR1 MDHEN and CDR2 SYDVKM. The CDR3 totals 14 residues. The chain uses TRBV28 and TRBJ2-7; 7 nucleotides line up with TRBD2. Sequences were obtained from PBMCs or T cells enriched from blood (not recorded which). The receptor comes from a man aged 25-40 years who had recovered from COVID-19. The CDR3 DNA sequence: TGTGCCAGCAGTCCGATGTGGGGGGGCTACGAGCAGTACTTC. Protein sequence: CASSPMWGGYEQYF.